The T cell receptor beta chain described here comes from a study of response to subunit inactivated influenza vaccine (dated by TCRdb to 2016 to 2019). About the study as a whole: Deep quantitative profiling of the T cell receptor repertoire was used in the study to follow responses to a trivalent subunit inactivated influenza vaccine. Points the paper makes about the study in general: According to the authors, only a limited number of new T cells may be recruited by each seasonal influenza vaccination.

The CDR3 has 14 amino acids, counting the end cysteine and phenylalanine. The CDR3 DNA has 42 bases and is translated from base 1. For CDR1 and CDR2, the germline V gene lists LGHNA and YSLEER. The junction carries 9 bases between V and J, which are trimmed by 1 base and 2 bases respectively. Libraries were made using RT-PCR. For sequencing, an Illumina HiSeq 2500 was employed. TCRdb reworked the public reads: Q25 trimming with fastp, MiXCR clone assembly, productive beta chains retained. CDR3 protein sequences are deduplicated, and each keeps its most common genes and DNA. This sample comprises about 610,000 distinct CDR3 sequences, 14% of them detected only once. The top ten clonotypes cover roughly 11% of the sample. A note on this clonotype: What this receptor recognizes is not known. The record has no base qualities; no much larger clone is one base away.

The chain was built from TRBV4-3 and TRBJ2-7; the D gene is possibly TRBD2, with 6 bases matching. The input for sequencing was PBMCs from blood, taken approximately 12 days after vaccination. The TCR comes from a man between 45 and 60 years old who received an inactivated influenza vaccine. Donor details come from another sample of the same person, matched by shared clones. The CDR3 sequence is CASSQGAGTYEQYF. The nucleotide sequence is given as TGCGCCAGCAGCCAAGGGGCGGGGACCTACGAGCAGTACTTC.